The text below deals with one T cell receptor beta chain. Its antigen is as yet unknown. The CDR3 is 15 amino acids. Germline CDR1 SNHLY, CDR2 FYNNEI. After removal of 4 bases from V and 4 bases from J, the junction contained 4 bases not matched to a gene. RNA transcripts were the template, and TCR beta CDR3 regions were amplified from them. After a first-round RT-PCR with HTBI primers, a second-round multiplex PCR was run. A single record per CDR3 protein comes from TCRdb applying MiXCR to the multiplex PCR reads. The sample shows about 16,000 distinct CDR3 sequences, 46% of them seen only once. Fresh peripheral blood (over 9.5 ml) yielded the PBMCs. This sample is part of a study of Graves' ophthalmopathy and Graves' hyperthyroidism. General study points: Discrimination between ophthalmopathy and stable hyperthyroidism by a 13-signature model showed 85% to 90% sensitivity and 75% to 84% specificity. The model forecast ophthalmopathy progression, reaching roughly 65% sensitivity and less than 75% specificity. In blood appeared most of the expanded thyroid clonotypes whose frequency exceeded 0.001.

The sequence derives from a woman aged 40 to 50 with stable Graves' hyperthyroidism. J is TRBJ2-2 and V is TRBV2, with 9 positions matching TRBD1. Sequencing input: peripheral blood. The CDR3 reads CASSGVTGGTGELFF. In DNA, the CDR3 is TGTGCCAGCAGTGGGGTGACAGGGGGCACCGGGGAGCTGTTTTTT.